Detailed here is one T cell receptor (beta chain). Clones were read by immunoSEQ multiplex PCR, and TCRdb kept only the in-frame ones, dropping some. The sample has under 500,000 clones; 85% to 90% are singletons. Recruitment covered about two dozen US areas and drew participants whose ages spanned about 18 to 100 years. The data derive from a study of blood T cell repertoires in COVID-19. Study summary: Researchers got acute and convalescent COVID-19 samples from the United States, Italy and Spain.

Trimming took off 2 bases at V and 2 bases at J, with 9 bases between the two ends. Germline values: CDR1 MNHEY, CDR2 SMNVEV (reference sequence). CDR3 size: 14 residues. This TCR was sampled from a man under 40 who had recovered from COVID-19. The chain links TRBV27 to TRBJ2-5; no firm D call. The material sequenced was PBMCs or T cells enriched from blood (not recorded which). CDR3 in amino acids: CASSLGFGQETQYF. The CDR3, as DNA: TGTGCCAGCAGTTTAGGCTTCGGGCAAGAGACCCAGTACTTC.